A single sample gave rise to the 14 T cell receptor beta chains below, sequenced in a study of T-cell reconstitution after alpha-beta-depleted transplantation in children. TCRbeta library preparation incorporated unique molecular identifiers. MiXCR was run by TCRdb on the PCR reads, yielding one entry per CDR3 protein. Counted here are about 980,000 distinct CDR3 sequences, 25% to 35% occurring once; the ten biggest clones make up roughly 27%. Sequencing was performed on PBMCs, mostly from graft donor cells, taken 360 days after TCRalphabeta/CD19-depleted stem cell transplant. These receptors came from a boy in the first two years of life who had a stem cell transplant for SCID, so the T cells may come from the graft donor.

This chain connects TRBV5-6 to TRBJ2-5; 10 bases agree with TRBD2. This CDR3 comprises 18 residues. Germline trimming cut 2 bases from V and 5 bases from J; bases unmatched to any gene: 15. Germline V gene data show CDR1 as SGHDT and CDR2 as YYEEEE. The DNA for the CDR3 is TGTGCCAGCAGCTTACTTCTAGCGGGGGCTGGGTCCCCCGAGACCCAGTACTTC. It encodes CASSLLLAGAGSPETQYF. Combining the CDR3 with reference TRBV5-6 and TRBJ2-5 gives the whole variable domain DAGVTQSPTHLIKTRGQQVTLRCSPKSGHDTVSWYQQALGQGPQFIFQYYEEEERQRGNFPDRFSGHQFPNYSSELNVNALLLGDSALYLCASSLLLAGAGSPETQYFGPGTRLLVL.

A few counts support this clonotype. This chain connects TRBV5-5 to TRBJ2-1, with 10 bases lining up with TRBD2. Trimming cost V 1 base and J 2 bases; bases outside gene matches: 6. This CDR3 is built from 17 residues. In germline, CDR1 is SGHKS, CDR2 YYEKEE (reference sequence). The CDR3 sequence: CASSLSFLAGAYNEQFF. The CDR3 bases are TGTGCCAGCAGCTTGTCCTTCCTAGCGGGGGCCTACAATGAGCAGTTCTTC.

This clonotype was found a few times. CDR3 coding DNA: TGCAGTGCTCAAGGCGGGCTGGAAGAGACCCAGTACTTC. The encoded protein is CSAQGGLEETQYF. The chain links TRBV20-1 to TRBJ2-5; a weak D match, TRBD2 (5 bases). Trimming stripped 5 bases from V and 3 bases from J, with 13 bases between. This CDR3 is built from 13 residues. Germline V gene data show CDR1 as DFQATT and CDR2 as SNEGSKA (reference sequence).

The chain couples TRBV6-1 to TRBJ2-3; 7 bases fit TRBD2. The CDR3 length is 16 residues. The germline gives CDR1 MNHNS, CDR2 SASEGT. With 5 bases clipped from V and 2 bases from J, the junction kept 10 bases outside the gene matches. The CDR3 spells CASSPGLAVTTDTQYF. The CDR3 coding sequence is TGTGCCAGCAGTCCCGGCCTAGCGGTAACCACAGATACGCAGTATTTT.

The J gene is TRBJ2-3, the V gene TRBV29-1; 8 bases fit TRBD2. Germline CDR1 reads SQVTM; CDR2 reads ANQGSEA. Trimming cost V 4 bases and J 0 bases; bases outside gene matches: 3. The CDR3 spans 14 residues. In nucleotides, the CDR3 is TGCAGCGTTGCGGCTAGCGGGAGCACAGATACGCAGTATTTT. Protein: CSVAASGSTDTQYF.

The chain has TRBV5-1 and TRBJ2-2; unclear D gene. The germline V gene has CDR1 SGHRS and CDR2 YFSETQ. The CDR3 totals 14 residues. Trimming took 0 bases from V and 7 from J, leaving 10 bases between them. The DNA for the CDR3 is TGCGCCAGCAGCTTGGCCCCACTGCGCGGGGAGCTGTTTTTT. Its translation is CASSLAPLRGELFF.

CDR3 region: CASSTSGGSSTDTQYF. DNA of the CDR3: TGTGCCAGCAGCACTAGCGGGGGCTCCAGCACAGATACGCAGTATTTT. This chain joins TRBV28 and TRBJ2-3; TRBD2 matches 11 bases. CDR3 length: 16 amino acids. Per germline, CDR1 MDHEN and CDR2 SYDVKM. The trim removed 6 bases at V and 0 bases at J, leaving 5 bases unmatched. The whole variable domain, remainder taken from reference TRBV28 and TRBJ2-3, is DVKVTQSSRYLVKRTGEKVFLECVQDMDHENMFWYRQDPGLGLRLIYFSYDVKMKEKGDIPEGYSVSREKKERFSLILESASTNQTSMYLCASSTSGGSSTDTQYFGPGTRLTVL.

The chain links TRBV4-1 to TRBJ2-7; D gene uncertain. Trimming stripped 1 base from V and 0 bases from J, with 7 bases between. CDR3 length equals 14 residues. Per the germline V gene, CDR1 is MGHRA and CDR2 is YSYEKL. The CDR3 spells CASSQGQLSYEQYF. The CDR3 region has the DNA TGCGCCAGCAGCCAAGGCCAGCTCTCCTACGAGCAGTACTTC.

This chain connects TRBV12-3 or TRBV12-4 to TRBJ2-7; D might be TRBD1 or TRBD2, each matching 6 bases. This CDR3 region has 14 residues. V was trimmed by 1 base and J by 4 bases, leaving 11 bases between them. CDR3 bases: TGTGCCAGCAGTTTAGGGGGGGCCGAATACGAGCAGTACTTC. It is translated as CASSLGGAEYEQYF.

J is TRBJ2-2 and V is TRBV7-7; perhaps TRBD2 as D (5 bases). V dropped 5 bases and J dropped 5 bases, with 12 bases sitting between them. There are 14 residues in the CDR3. Germline V CDR1 and CDR2: SSHAT, FNYEAQ (reference sequence). The chain's CDR3 is CASSATRGTGELFF. The DNA for the CDR3 is TGTGCCAGCAGCGCAACCCGGGGAACCGGGGAGCTGTTTTTT.

The CDR3 region has the DNA TGTGCCACCAGTGCCAGTTCAGGAAGCTCCTACAATGAGCAGTTCTTC. Translating it yields CATSASSGSSYNEQFF. The chain recombines TRBV24-1 with TRBJ2-1; D unresolved. The germline V gene has CDR1 KGHDR and CDR2 SFDVKD. CDR3 length: 16 residues. V gave up 5 bases and J gave up 0 bases, with 13 bases separating them.

V and J are TRBV6-5 and TRBJ2-7, with D perhaps TRBD1 (6 bases). Germline V lookup: CDR1 MNHEY, CDR2 SVGAGI. Trimming removed 2 bases at V and 5 bases at J, with 13 bases between. The CDR3 consists of 14 residues. In nucleotides, the CDR3 is TGTGCCAGCAGTTACGATGCTAGGGGGAACGAGCAGTACTTC. Its protein product is CASSYDARGNEQYF.

The chain has TRBV14 and TRBJ2-3; tentatively, D is TRBD2 (7 bases). CDR1 is SGHDN, CDR2 FVKESK, per germline. The V gene lost 2 bases and the J gene lost 5 bases, with 17 bases spanning the gap. This CDR3 spans 16 amino acids. In DNA form, the CDR3 reads TGTGCCAGCAGCCAAATCGGTCGGGGGGCGAGAGATACGCAGTATTTT. Translating it yields CASSQIGRGARDTQYF.

The chain carries TRBV15 and TRBJ2-7, with 10 bases that match TRBD2. Trimming took 5 bases from V and 1 from J; bases not matched to a gene: 8. The germline V gene has CDR1 LNHNV and CDR2 YYDKDF (reference sequence). CDR3 size: 16 residues. As DNA, the CDR3 is TGTGCCACCAGCGAGCCGGGACTAGCGCTTTCCTACGAGCAGTACTTC. Its protein product is CATSEPGLALSYEQYF.